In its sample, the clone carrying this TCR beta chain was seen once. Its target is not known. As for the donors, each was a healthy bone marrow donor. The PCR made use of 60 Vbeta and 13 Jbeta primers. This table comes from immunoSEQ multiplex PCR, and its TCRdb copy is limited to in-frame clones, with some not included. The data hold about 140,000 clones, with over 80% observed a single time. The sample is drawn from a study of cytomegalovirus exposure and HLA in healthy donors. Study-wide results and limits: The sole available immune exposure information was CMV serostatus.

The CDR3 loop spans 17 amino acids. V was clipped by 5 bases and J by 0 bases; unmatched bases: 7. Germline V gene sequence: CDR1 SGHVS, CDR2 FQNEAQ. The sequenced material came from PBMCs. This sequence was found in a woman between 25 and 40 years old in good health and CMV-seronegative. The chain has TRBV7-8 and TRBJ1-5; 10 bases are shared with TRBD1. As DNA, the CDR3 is TGTGCCAGCAGCCCAAGGACAGGGGGGTATAGCAATCAGCCCCAGCATTTT. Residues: CASSPRTGGYSNQPQHF.